A selection of T cell receptor beta chains follows, all from one sample in a study of shared clonotypes between healthy human individuals. The assay was immunoSEQ multiplex PCR, and TCRdb's table has in-frame clones only and misses some. Here the sample spans some 630,000 clones, roughly 95% being singletons. The sample consisted of naive CD8+ T cells sorted from blood. The receptors originated from a woman under 40 in good health. CDR3s include the opening cysteine and the closing phenylalanine or tryptophan. A D gene is named only where the DNA matches it firmly. Clone size is given for some rows only: seen once, a few or many times, or a class if the clone is expanded.

j_call clone_size v_call d_call cdr3_nt cdr3_aa
TRBJ2-7 . TRBV28 TRBD1 TGTGCCAGCAAACGACAGGGCCCCCTCGAGCAGTACTTC CASKRQGPLEQYF
TRBJ2-2 . TRBV5-6 . TGTGCCAGCAGCTTGATGAGGAACGGGGAGCTGTTTTTT CASSLMRNGELFF
TRBJ2-7 . TRBV14 . TGTGCCAGTAGGGCTAGCGACTACGAGCAGTACTTC CASRASDYEQYF
TRBJ2-5 . TRBV9 TRBD1 TGTGCCAGCAGCGTAGGGGTGACAGGGGGAGAGACCCAGTACTTC CASSVGVTGGETQYF
TRBJ2-2 . TRBV27 . TGTGCCAGCAGTTACGGGTCCTCAGTCGGGGAGCTGTTTTTT CASSYGSSVGELFF
TRBJ1-2 . TRBV11-2 . TGTGCCAGCAGCGAGACACCGAACTATGGCTACACCTTC CASSETPNYGYTF
TRBJ2-1 . TRBV7-9 TRBD1 TGTGCCAGCAGCTTAGTGGACAGGGACAATGAGCAGTTCTTC CASSLVDRDNEQFF
TRBJ2-2 . TRBV28 TRBD1 TGTGCCAGCAGTTTCTCAGGGGGCGCTGGCACCGGGGAGCTGTTTTTT CASSFSGGAGTGELFF
TRBJ2-5 . TRBV5-6 . TGTGCCAGCAGAATGAGGGCAGGGGGGCTGGAGACCCAGTACTTC CASRMRAGGLETQYF
TRBJ2-5 . TRBV15 . TGTGCCACCAGCGGCAATCGCAGGGGCCGGGGAGAGACCCAGTACTTC CATSGNRRGRGETQYF
TRBJ1-2 . TRBV28 . TGTGCCAGCAACGATAATGGGGGGAACTATGGCTACACCTTC CASNDNGGNYGYTF
TRBJ2-5 . TRBV7-9 . TGTGCCAGCAGCTTATCGGGAAGTGGCCAGTACTTC CASSLSGSGQYF
TRBJ2-3 once TRBV2 . TGTGCCAGCAGTACCTCCCAAAGCACAGATACGCAGTATTTT CASSTSQSTDTQYF
TRBJ1-2 once TRBV5-8 . TGTGCCAGCAGCTTGATCTATCCTCACAATGGCTACACCTTC CASSLIYPHNGYTF
TRBJ2-2 . TRBV13 . TGTGCCAGCAGCTTAAACTACCCGGGCACCGGGGAGCTGTTTTTT CASSLNYPGTGELFF
TRBJ2-4 . TRBV5-5 . TGTGCCAGCAGCTTAACGGGGCTAGCCAAAAACATTCAGTACTTC CASSLTGLAKNIQYF
TRBJ2-5 . TRBV5-5 . TGTGCCAGCAGCTTGGGGGTGGCCTTTCAAGAGACCCAGTACTTC CASSLGVAFQETQYF
TRBJ2-7 once TRBV5-6 TRBD1 TGTGCCAGCCGGTGGGGACAGGGAGTCGACGAGCAGTACTTC CASRWGQGVDEQYF
TRBJ2-1 . TRBV15 . TGTGCCACCAGCAGAGATCCCCTCAGCTCCTACAATGAGCAGTTCTTC CATSRDPLSSYNEQFF
TRBJ2-4 . TRBV9 TRBD2 TGTGCCAGCAGCGTAGCGACTAGCGGGAGTGATCGGTACTTC CASSVATSGSDRYF
TRBJ2-7 . TRBV19 . TGTGCCAGTAGTCAGCCCGGGTACGAGCAGTACTTC CASSQPGYEQYF
TRBJ1-1 . TRBV4-1 . TGCGCCAGCAGCCAACCATGGCAGAACACTGAAGCTTTCTTT CASSQPWQNTEAFF
TRBJ1-3 . TRBV6-1 . TGTGCCAGCAGTGACCTGGAAAGATTCTCTGGAAACACCATATATTTT CASSDLERFSGNTIYF
TRBJ1-5 . TRBV4-2 . TGTGCCAGCAGCCAAGAATCTCTCCGCGGAGATCAGCCCCAGCATTTT CASSQESLRGDQPQHF
TRBJ2-1 . TRBV27 . TGTGCCAGCAGTACGGACCTATCGGGAGTCTGGAATGAGCAGTTCTTC CASSTDLSGVWNEQFF
TRBJ1-5 . TRBV4-1 . TGCGCCAGCAGCCAAGAATGGGGTCAGCCCCAGCATTTT CASSQEWGQPQHF
TRBJ2-3 . TRBV7-2 TRBD2 TGTGCCAGCAGCTTTGCGGGAGACACCTACACAGATACGCAGTATTTT CASSFAGDTYTDTQYF
TRBJ1-1 . TRBV4-1 . TGCGCCAGCAGCCAAGATATGCAGAACACTGAAGCTTTCTTT CASSQDMQNTEAFF
TRBJ2-1 . TRBV19 TRBD2 TGTGCCAGTAGTATATGGTCGACTAGCGCGACACTATACGACAATGAGCAGTTCTTC CASSIWSTSATLYDNEQFF
TRBJ1-2 . TRBV4-1 . TGCGCCAGCAGCCAAGATCGGTACTCAGGGACCGGAGTAGATGGCTACACCTTC CASSQDRYSGTGVDGYTF
TRBJ1-5 few TRBV28 . TGTGCCAGCAGTTTATCCGACAGCAGACAGCATTTT CASSLSDSRQHF
TRBJ1-1 once TRBV11-2 . TGTGCCAGCAGCGGATACGGGACCAACACTGAAGCTTTCTTT CASSGYGTNTEAFF
TRBJ2-6 . TRBV6-1 . TGTGCCAGCAGCGCTACATCTGGGGCCAACGTCCTGACTTTC CASSATSGANVLTF
TRBJ2-7 . TRBV11-1 . TGTGCCAGCAGCTTTTTGGGGTCGACGTACGAGCAGTACTTC CASSFLGSTYEQYF
TRBJ2-7 . TRBV30 . TGTGCCTGGAGTACATTCGTTGCAGACTACGAGCAGTACTTC CAWSTFVADYEQYF
TRBJ2-2 . TRBV6-1 . TGTGCCAGCAGTGATGGGGAGACGACGGCCGGGGAGCTGTTTTTT CASSDGETTAGELFF
TRBJ2-7 . TRBV27 TRBD1 TGTGCCAGCAAAGGAACCGGGACAGCTTCCGAGCAGTACTTC CASKGTGTASEQYF
TRBJ1-1 once TRBV5-8 . TGTGAGTGGGGGTTGGGCACTGAAGCTTTCTTT CEWGLGTEAFF
TRBJ1-2 . TRBV6-1 . TGTGCCAGCAGCGCAGGGGTCGGTTATGGCTACACCTTC CASSAGVGYGYTF
TRBJ2-4 once TRBV28 . TGTGCCAGCAGTTTGCCACCCTCCAAAAACATTCAGTACTTC CASSLPPSKNIQYF
TRBJ2-2 . TRBV28 . TGTGCCAGCAGTTTATCAGGAGGGCCCGGGGAGCTGTTTTTT CASSLSGGPGELFF
TRBJ2-7 . TRBV15 TRBD2 TGTGCCACCAGCACAACAACTCAACATACAGCGGGGGAGCAGTACTTC CATSTTTQHTAGEQYF
TRBJ2-7 . TRBV6-1 . TGTGCCAGCCTCAGGGGGAGGACAGATGCCTACGAGCAGTACTTC CASLRGRTDAYEQYF
TRBJ1-3 . TRBV7-8 . TGTGCCAGCAGCTTAATTGGAAACACCATATATTTT CASSLIGNTIYF
TRBJ2-2 . TRBV11-3 TRBD2 TGTGCCAGCAGCTTCAGTTTCGGGACTATGAACACCGGGGAGCTGTTTTTT CASSFSFGTMNTGELFF
TRBJ2-7 . TRBV7-8 . TGTGCCAGCAGCTTAGCCCTCTACGAGCAGTACTTC CASSLALYEQYF
TRBJ2-1 . TRBV6-5 . TGTGCCAGCAGTTCCTGGATGAGTGGGAATGAGCAGTTCTTC CASSSWMSGNEQFF
TRBJ2-7 . TRBV18 TRBD2 TGTGCCAGCTCACCTGAGGGACTAGCTTTCTACGAGCAGTACTTC CASSPEGLAFYEQYF
TRBJ2-7 once TRBV18 TRBD1 TGTGCCAGCTCACCTACCCCGGGACAGGGTTTCCACGAGCAGTACTTC CASSPTPGQGFHEQYF
TRBJ1-5 . TRBV19 TRBD1 TGTGCCAGTAGTGCCGGGACAGGGGTTAGCAATCAGCCCCAGCATTTT CASSAGTGVSNQPQHF
TRBJ2-1 . TRBV19 TRBD1 TGTGCCAGTAGTTCCGGAGATGACAGGGGCTTCGACAATGAGCAGTTCTTC CASSSGDDRGFDNEQFF
TRBJ2-7 . TRBV7-9 . TGTGCCAGCAGCGGATACCGGGAGTCCTACGAGCAGTACTTC CASSGYRESYEQYF
TRBJ1-2 . TRBV5-5 . TGTGCCAGCAGCTTGGTTCAGGAGAGTCTCTATGGCTACACCTTC CASSLVQESLYGYTF
TRBJ2-3 . TRBV6-5 TRBD2 TGTGCCAGCAGAGGACTAGCGGCGCTGGATACGCAGTATTTT CASRGLAALDTQYF
TRBJ2-5 . TRBV4-2 TRBD2 TGTGCCAGCAGCCCGCCCCTCGGGACTAGAGGGGAAGAAACCCAGTACTTC CASSPPLGTRGEETQYF
TRBJ2-1 . TRBV14 TRBD2 TGTGCCAGCAGCCACCTAGCGGGAAGGGGAAATGAGCAGTTCTTC CASSHLAGRGNEQFF
TRBJ2-7 . TRBV27 . TGTGCCAGCAGTGGGAGAGGTTCCTACGAGCAGTACTTC CASSGRGSYEQYF
TRBJ1-2 . TRBV4-1 . TGCGCCAGCAGCCAAGCCGTTGGGCAGAACTATGGCTACACCTTC CASSQAVGQNYGYTF
TRBJ2-5 . TRBV7-9 TRBD2 TGTGCCAGCAACATAGCGGGAGGGCCGTCGGAGACCCAGTACTTC CASNIAGGPSETQYF
TRBJ2-7 . TRBV27 TRBD2 TGTGCCAGCAGTTCCTTAGCGGGAGCCGAAGAGGAGCAGTACTTC CASSSLAGAEEEQYF